This TCR beta chain stems from a study of shared clonotypes between healthy human individuals. The CDR3 totals 13 residues. The V gene end was trimmed by 11 bases and the J gene end by 1 base; junction bases not matched to a gene: 4. Germline V gene lookup returns CDR1 MNHNY and CDR2 SVGAGI (reference sequence). The data were produced by immunoSEQ multiplex PCR, yet TCRdb's version contains in-frame clones alone and is incomplete. The data hold millions of clones, with approximately 93% observed a single time. This receptor was identified in a young man in good health. Some clones in this sample may be carry-over from other donors' samples. The V call is TRBV6-6, the J call TRBJ2-1; 8 bases are shared with TRBD1. The sample was naive CD4+ T cells from PBMCs. Noted subset: CD45RA+ positively selected. The CDR3 coding sequence is TGTGCCGGTACAGGGGGATCCTACAATGAGCAGTTCTTC. Translating gives CAGTGGSYNEQFF.